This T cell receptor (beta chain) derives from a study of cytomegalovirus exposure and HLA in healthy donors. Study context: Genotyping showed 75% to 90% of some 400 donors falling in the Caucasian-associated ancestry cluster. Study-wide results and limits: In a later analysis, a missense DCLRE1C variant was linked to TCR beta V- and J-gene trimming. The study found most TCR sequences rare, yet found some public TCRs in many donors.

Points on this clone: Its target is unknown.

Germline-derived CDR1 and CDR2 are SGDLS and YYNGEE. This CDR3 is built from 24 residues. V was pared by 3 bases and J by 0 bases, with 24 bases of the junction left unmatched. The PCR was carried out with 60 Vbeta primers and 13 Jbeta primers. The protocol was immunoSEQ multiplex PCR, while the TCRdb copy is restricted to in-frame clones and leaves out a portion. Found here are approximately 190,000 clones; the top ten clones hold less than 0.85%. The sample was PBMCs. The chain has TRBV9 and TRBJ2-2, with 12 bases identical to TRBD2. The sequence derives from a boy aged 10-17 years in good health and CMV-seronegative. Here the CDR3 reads CASSARDRAGTSGWWGSNTGELFF. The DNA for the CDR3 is TGTGCCAGCAGCGCCCGGGACAGGGCGGGGACTAGCGGGTGGTGGGGATCGAACACCGGGGAGCTGTTTTTT.